These 29 T cell receptor beta chains were all obtained from the same sample, sequenced in a study of shared clonotypes between healthy human individuals (dated by TCRdb to 2018 to 2020). Libraries were made using the immunoSEQ multiplex PCR assay. TCRdb mirrors the immuneACCESS table, restricted to in-frame sequences. Some clones are absent from its copies; in checked studies, under half trace to an unresolved V gene, and the reason for the others is unknown. The table for this sample lists 2.5 million or so clones; around 90% of them were counted only once. The top ten clonotypes cover about 0.13% of the sample. Sequencing was carried out using naive CD4+ T cells sorted from blood. In the paper's terms, the cell subset or site label means: CD45RA+ positively selected. These TCRs come from a young man in good health.

V gene TRBV5-5 combines with J gene TRBJ1-5; the D gene is possibly TRBD1 (6 bases). V gave up 0 bases and J gave up 1 base, with 8 bases separating them. Germline values: CDR1 SGHKS, CDR2 YYEKEE (reference sequence). The CDR3 spans 15 residues. The CDR3 region is CASSLEGGSNQPQHF. In DNA form, the CDR3 reads TGTGCCAGCAGCTTGGAAGGGGGGAGCAATCAGCCCCAGCATTTT.

The J gene is TRBJ2-5, the V gene TRBV5-4; TRBD1 matches 10 bases. The J segment lost 4 bases and the V segment lost 1 base, leaving 4 bases of the junction unmatched. The CDR3 has 15 amino acids. The germline CDR1 and CDR2 sequences are SGHNT and YYREEE (reference sequence). Here the CDR3 reads CASSLRTGGGETQYF. DNA of the CDR3: TGTGCCAGCAGCTTGCGGACAGGGGGAGGAGAGACCCAGTACTTC.

The chain combines TRBV4-1 with TRBJ1-4; 8 nucleotides match TRBD1. The CDR3 sequence is 17 residues long. V shed 4 bases, J shed 3 bases, and the junction held 10 bases outside the gene matches. Germline-derived CDR1 and CDR2 are MGHRA and YSYEKL. The CDR3 sequence: CASSRGQGSGANEKLFF. In DNA, the CDR3 is TGCGCCAGCAGCCGCGGACAGGGCTCAGGGGCTAATGAAAAACTGTTTTTT.

The V gene is TRBV2, the J gene TRBJ2-3; D remains ambiguous. V was cut by 2 bases and J by 5 bases, with 14 bases left in between. The length of the CDR3 is 15 residues. From germline, CDR1 is SNHLY and CDR2 FYNNEI. CDR3 in amino acids: CASSEQAKSGDTQYF. CDR3 coding DNA: TGTGCCAGCAGTGAACAGGCCAAATCGGGAGATACGCAGTATTTT. Drawing the rest from reference TRBV2 and TRBJ2-3, the complete variable domain is EPEVTQTPSHQVTQMGQEVILRCVPISNHLYFYWYRQILGQKVEFLVSFYNNEISEKSEIFDDQFSVERPDGSNFTLKIRSTKLEDSAMYFCASSEQAKSGDTQYFGPGTRLTVL.

On this clone itself: Other DNA sequences of this sample code for an identical CDR3. The chain links TRBV5-1 to TRBJ1-1; the D is unclear. Trimming cost V 0 bases and J 2 bases, with 8 bases left between them. From germline, CDR1 is SGHRS and CDR2 YFSETQ. This CDR3 is 14 amino acids long. The chain's CDR3 is CASSLATGNTEAFF. The CDR3 bases are TGCGCCAGCAGCTTGGCCACCGGAAACACTGAAGCTTTCTTT.

This clone was detected a few times. The J gene is TRBJ1-1, the V gene TRBV4-3, with 7 nucleotides matching TRBD1. The trim removed 2 bases at V and 3 bases at J, leaving 3 bases unmatched. This CDR3 region has 14 residues. Germline assignment: CDR1 LGHNA and CDR2 YSLEER. The CDR3 loop is CASSQPGQDTEAFF. CDR3 DNA sequence: TGCGCCAGCAGCCAACCTGGACAGGACACTGAAGCTTTCTTT.

This clone was picked up one time. V and J are TRBV18 and TRBJ1-2, with D possibly matching TRBD1 (5 bases). Between the trimmed V and J ends, which lost 0 bases and 4 bases, there was a span of 12 bases. The V gene's germline CDR1 is KGHSH and CDR2 LQKENI. This CDR3 has 15 amino acids. CDR3 sequence reads: CASSPPDIFSYGYTF. The CDR3 coding sequence is TGTGCCAGCTCACCACCGGACATTTTCTCCTATGGCTACACCTTC. The complete variable domain, with remaining parts taken from reference TRBV18 and TRBJ1-2, reads NAGVMQNPRHLVRRRGQEARLRCSPMKGHSHVYWYRQLPEEGLKFMVYLQKENIIDESGMPKERFSAEFPKEGPSILRIQQVVRGDSAAYFCASSPPDIFSYGYTFGSGTRLTVV.

The V gene is TRBV29-1, the J gene TRBJ1-6; D might be TRBD1 (6 bases). Trimming removed 3 bases at V and 7 bases at J, with 10 bases between. The germline V gene encodes CDR1 SQVTM and CDR2 ANQGSEA. This CDR3 is built from 13 residues. The CDR3 loop is CSVDTGGNSPLHF. CDR3 DNA sequence: TGCAGCGTTGATACTGGGGGCAATTCACCCCTCCACTTT.

The chain employs TRBV7-9 and TRBJ2-1; D gene uncertain. This CDR3 is built from 13 residues. Germline V gene data show CDR1 as SEHNR and CDR2 as FQNEAQ (reference sequence). Trimming left V 2 bases short and J 12 bases short, with 14 bases between. The CDR3 protein is CASSLIDSPRQFF. The CDR3 DNA reads TGTGCCAGCAGCTTAATTGACTCCCCTAGGCAGTTCTTC.

The genes are TRBV18 and TRBJ2-2; D call uncertain. This CDR3 is 16 amino acids long. V lost 2 bases and J lost 5, with 15 bases in between. Germline-derived CDR1 and CDR2 are KGHSH and LQKENI. The DNA for the CDR3 is TGTGCCAGCTCACCAACGGTGGTAACGGGTACCGGGGAGCTGTTTTTT. Translating it yields CASSPTVVTGTGELFF.

The chain recombines TRBV21-1 with TRBJ1-5. TRBV21-1 is annotated as a pseudogene. The length of the CDR3 is 14 residues. The CDR3 DNA reads as TGTGCCAGCATGGCAGTAATACGGAATCAGCCCCAGCATTTT. Amino acids: CASMAVIRNQPQHF.

V and J are TRBV5-1 and TRBJ2-5; possibly TRBD2 for D (6 bases). Per germline, CDR1 SGHRS and CDR2 YFSETQ. The V end lost 1 base, the J end lost 8 bases, and 21 bases lay between the germline ends. The CDR3 runs to 16 residues. The DNA for the CDR3 is TGCGCCAGCAGCTTGTGGAGGGTAGGGGACTCATCCACCCAGTACTTC. Protein sequence: CASSLWRVGDSSTQYF.

CDR3 region: CASSLFGTGVNTGELFF. CDR3 coding DNA: TGCGCCAGCAGCTTGTTTGGGACAGGGGTAAACACCGGGGAGCTGTTTTTT. The chain carries TRBV5-1 and TRBJ2-2, with TRBD1 matching over 10 bases. V trimming: 1 base; J trimming: 2 bases; junction bases outside the gene matches: 5. The CDR3 contains 17 residues. Per the germline V gene, CDR1 is SGHRS and CDR2 is YFSETQ.

This clone was counted only a few times. The chain carries TRBV19 and TRBJ1-1; tentative D call: TRBD1 (5 bases). V lost 6 bases, J lost 7 bases, and 24 bases lay in between. Per germline, CDR1 LNHDA and CDR2 SQIVND (reference sequence). There are 16 residues in the CDR3. The CDR3 region is CASRRGSPAPSSEAFF. Here the CDR3 DNA reads TGTGCCAGTAGGAGGGGTTCCCCAGCCCCTTCCAGTGAAGCTTTCTTT.

This chain links TRBV28 with TRBJ2-7, with D maybe TRBD2 (6 bases). CDR1 MDHEN and CDR2 SYDVKM come from the germline V gene. The CDR3 has 14 amino acids. The V and J ends lost 6 bases and 2 bases respectively, with 14 bases between them. DNA of the CDR3: TGTGCCAGCAGGTCGACTAGACCTCCCTACGAGCAGTACTTC. Protein product: CASRSTRPPYEQYF.

V usage is TRBV4-1 and J usage is TRBJ2-7; tentatively, D is TRBD1 (5 bases). CDR1 and CDR2 (germline): MGHRA, YSYEKL. V was cut by 0 bases and J by 4 bases, with 13 bases left in between. The CDR3 spans 15 residues. The CDR3 here is CASSQEEQDPYEQYF. The CDR3 coding sequence is TGCGCCAGCAGCCAAGAAGAACAGGACCCATACGAGCAGTACTTC.

Regarding this clone: Other DNA sequences in this specimen translate into the identical CDR3. The rearrangement uses TRBV5-4 and TRBJ2-1; 9 positions match TRBD2. The CDR3 covers 15 residues. Germline loops: CDR1 SGHNT, CDR2 YYREEE (reference sequence). Trimming removed 0 bases from V and 3 bases from J; junction bases left unmatched: 1. The CDR3 loop reads CASSLEAGGYNEQFF. CDR3 nucleotide sequence: TGTGCCAGCAGCTTGGAAGCGGGGGGCTACAATGAGCAGTTCTTC.

The rearrangement uses TRBV9 and TRBJ2-3; D uncertain. V lost 3 bases, J lost 6 bases, and 5 bases lay in between. Germline loops: CDR1 SGDLS, CDR2 YYNGEE. CDR3 length: 11 residues. As DNA, the CDR3 is TGTGCCAGCAGCGCACGGGATACGCAGTATTTT. Its protein product is CASSARDTQYF. The variable domain in full, with the rest retrieved from reference TRBV9 and TRBJ2-3, is DSGVTQTPKHLITATGQRVTLRCSPRSGDLSVYWYQQSLDQGLQFLIQYYNGEERAKGNILERFSAQQFPDLHSELNLSSLELGDSALYFCASSARDTQYFGPGTRLTVL.

The chain has TRBV19 and TRBJ2-3; TRBD2 might be the D (5 bases). Germline V gene lookup returns CDR1 LNHDA and CDR2 SQIVND (reference sequence). The CDR3 is made up of 14 amino acids. Trimming took 5 bases from V and 1 from J, leaving 10 bases between them. This CDR3 reads CASSLERGTDTQYF. For the CDR3, the DNA is TGTGCCAGTAGTCTGGAGAGGGGCACAGATACGCAGTATTTT.

In regard to this clone: At the DNA level, this CDR3 is encoded by other sequences in the same sample as well. The chain has TRBV27 and TRBJ2-6; D remains ambiguous. CDR1 MNHEY and CDR2 SMNVEV come from the germline V gene (reference sequence). This CDR3 has 13 amino acids. Trimming removed 2 bases at V and 2 bases at J, with 1 base between. The CDR3 nucleotides are TGTGCCAGCAGTTTAGCTGGGGCCAACGTCCTGACTTTC. Residues: CASSLAGANVLTF.

The genes are TRBV18 and TRBJ2-3; 8 positions match TRBD1. CDR3 length: 16 amino acids. Germline V gene lookup returns CDR1 KGHSH and CDR2 LQKENI. With 4 bases clipped from V and 1 base from J, the junction kept 7 bases outside the gene matches. CDR3 coding DNA: TGTGCCAGCTCACTCGTAGGACAGGGAGGCACAGATACGCAGTATTTT. Amino acid sequence: CASSLVGQGGTDTQYF. Together with reference TRBV18 and TRBJ2-3, the CDR3 gives the full variable domain: NAGVMQNPRHLVRRRGQEARLRCSPMKGHSHVYWYRQLPEEGLKFMVYLQKENIIDESGMPKERFSAEFPKEGPSILRIQQVVRGDSAAYFCASSLVGQGGTDTQYFGPGTRLTVL.

To note about this clone: This CDR3 is also generated by other DNA sequences in the sample. The V call is TRBV10-3, the J call TRBJ2-1; TRBD2 is a possible D gene (6 bases). The V end lost 1 base, the J end lost 10 bases, and 8 bases lay between the germline ends. Germline V lookup: CDR1 ENHRY, CDR2 SYGVKD. The CDR3 sequence is 12 residues long. The CDR3 region is CAISELEGEQFF. The DNA for the CDR3 is TGTGCCATCAGTGAGTTGGAGGGAGAGCAGTTCTTC.

DNA for the CDR3: TGTGCCAGTAGTATTTCGGGACAGGGAGGCGGTGGGTATAATTCACCCCTCCACTTT. As protein: CASSISGQGGGGYNSPLHF. This chain joins TRBV19 and TRBJ1-6; 9 positions agree with TRBD1. Unmatched junction bases numbered 13, after V lost 3 bases and J lost 4 bases. Per the germline V gene, CDR1 is LNHDA and CDR2 is SQIVND (reference sequence). CDR3 length: 19 residues.

The V gene is TRBV18, the J gene TRBJ1-5; D might be TRBD1 (5 bases). CDR1 and CDR2 (germline): KGHSH, LQKENI. Trimming stripped 3 bases from V and 2 bases from J, with 17 bases between. The CDR3 sequence is 17 residues long. CDR3 residues: CASSPKPLQTGNQPQHF. CDR3 in DNA: TGTGCCAGCTCACCCAAGCCCTTACAGACAGGCAATCAGCCCCAGCATTTT.

The chain recombines TRBV28 with TRBJ1-5; D is undetermined. Trimming took 6 bases from V and 11 from J, leaving 11 bases between them. The CDR3 spans 11 residues. CDR1 and CDR2 (germline): MDHEN, SYDVKM. CDR3 in amino acids: CASSDRRSQHF. The CDR3 nucleotides are TGTGCCAGCAGCGATAGAAGGTCCCAGCATTTT.

The chain carries TRBV5-5 and TRBJ1-2; TRBD1 matches 7 bases. The germline CDR1 and CDR2 sequences are SGHKS and YYEKEE (reference sequence). The CDR3 is 15 residues long. Trimming cost V 0 bases and J 7 bases; bases outside gene matches: 9. The CDR3 DNA sequence: TGTGCCAGCAGCTTGGGACAGGGTTTCTTATTTGGCTACACCTTC. The encoded protein is CASSLGQGFLFGYTF. The entire variable domain, with the rest obtained from reference TRBV5-5 and TRBJ1-2, is as follows: DAGVTQSPTHLIKTRGQQVTLRCSPISGHKSVSWYQQVLGQGPQFIFQYYEKEERGRGNFPDRFSARQFPNYSSELNVNALLLGDSALYLCASSLGQGFLFGYTFGSGTRLTVV.

This chain joins TRBV6-1 and TRBJ1-6; the D is unclear. The CDR3 consists of 14 residues. Trimming removed 6 bases at V and 0 bases at J, with 6 bases between. In germline, CDR1 is MNHNS, CDR2 SASEGT. In DNA, the CDR3 is TGTGCCAGCAGACAGAGCTCCTATAATTCACCCCTCCACTTT. Amino acid sequence: CASRQSSYNSPLHF.

This clone was counted a single time. This sequence joins TRBV28 and TRBJ2-2; D gene unclear. CDR3 length equals 12 residues. The germline CDR1 and CDR2 sequences are MDHEN and SYDVKM. Deletions cut 10 bases from V and 6 bases from J, with 12 bases between. CDR3 DNA sequence: TGTGCCACCACAACTGTCCCCGGGGAGCTGTTTTTT. Protein sequence: CATTTVPGELFF.

The chain's CDR3 is CASSQGQPRNEQFF. Written as DNA, the CDR3 is TGTGCCAGCAGCCAGGGACAGCCACGGAATGAGCAGTTCTTC. The chain employs TRBV5-6 and TRBJ2-1; 7 bases fit TRBD1. CDR1 and CDR2 (germline): SGHDT, YYEEEE. Unmatched junction bases numbered 8, after V lost 4 bases and J lost 7 bases. The CDR3 length is 14 residues. The variable domain in full, with the rest retrieved from reference TRBV5-6 and TRBJ2-1, is DAGVTQSPTHLIKTRGQQVTLRCSPKSGHDTVSWYQQALGQGPQFIFQYYEEEERQRGNFPDRFSGHQFPNYSSELNVNALLLGDSALYLCASSQGQPRNEQFFGPGTRLTVL.